One sample yielded the 32 T cell receptor beta chains listed below, sequenced in a study of human T cells and chemical hapten exposure. Noted time point: patch test 3, about 24 weeks after DPC sensitization. The treatment was: therapeutic diphenylcyclopropenone sensitization with weekly scalp DPC. TCRdb reanalysed the RACE reads using MiXCR and keeps one entry per CDR3 protein. The table includes approximately 88,000 distinct CDR3 sequences, over 10% detected once. The material was whole blood, obtained in connection with sensitization to the hapten diphenylcyclopropenone (DPC). The receptors were sampled from a woman between 50 and 59 years old with alopecia areata. Some clones in this sample may be carry-over from other donors' samples.

The chain employs TRBV12-3 or TRBV12-4 and TRBJ2-5, with D unclear. V was pared by 4 bases and J by 7 bases, with 16 bases between. The CDR3 covers 14 residues. CDR3 region: CASSSQTGGATQYF. In nucleotides, the CDR3 is TGTGCCAGCAGTTCCCAAACGGGTGGAGCGACCCAGTACTTC.

The genes are TRBV19 and TRBJ2-2; 9 bases are a match to TRBD1. Germline loops: CDR1 LNHDA, CDR2 SQIVND (reference sequence). V was clipped by 6 bases and J by 5 bases; unmatched bases: 7. The CDR3 consists of 15 residues. The CDR3 coding sequence is TGTGCCAGTAGCCGACCGGGACAGGGTACCGGGGAGCTGTTTTTT. It specifies CASSRPGQGTGELFF.

This clonotype was detected a few times. The chain has TRBV6-5 and TRBJ2-7; no reliable D call. This CDR3 spans 14 amino acids. Germline assignment: CDR1 MNHEY and CDR2 SVGAGI. V gave up 5 bases and J gave up 2 bases, with 13 bases separating them. The chain's CDR3 is CASSRTRITYEQYF. The CDR3 DNA is TGTGCCAGCAGTCGGACCCGAATAACCTACGAGCAGTACTTC.

This clonotype was picked up many times. A junction end diverges from the germline sequence, so it may reflect a read error. The V call is TRBV7-6, the J call TRBJ2-7; a possible D gene is TRBD2 (5 bases). CDR3 length: 9 residues. The germline V gene has CDR1 SGHVS and CDR2 FNYEAQ. The CDR3 DNA reads TGTGCCAGCAGCCTCAACCGGGGCTTC. Protein product: CASSLNRGF.

This clonotype was recorded at least ten times. The gene calls are TRBV12-3 or TRBV12-4 and TRBJ1-5, with TRBD1 matching 7 bases. This CDR3 comprises 13 residues. Trimming took 6 bases from V and 5 from J; bases not matched to a gene: 4. CDR3 sequence (DNA): TGTGCCAGCAGCCCGACAGGGCATCAGCCCCAGCATTTT. Translated: CASSPTGHQPQHF.

There are a few counts of this clonotype. The rearrangement joins TRBV18 to TRBJ1-1, with D unresolved. Trimming pared 2 bases from V and 3 bases from J, leaving 7 bases between. CDR1 and CDR2 from the germline V gene are KGHSH and LQKENI. There are 13 residues in the CDR3. The CDR3 loop is CASSPGADTEAFF. The CDR3 DNA sequence: TGTGCCAGCTCACCAGGAGCGGACACTGAAGCTTTCTTT.

This clonotype was observed many times. The V call is TRBV20-1, the J call TRBJ1-2; D gene ambiguous. The germline V and J ends were trimmed by 6 bases and 0 bases, with 14 bases remaining between them. This CDR3 is 14 amino acids long. CDR1 is DFQATT and CDR2 is SNEGSKA in the germline V gene (reference sequence). The CDR3 loop is CSAVGSPTNYGYTF. The CDR3 DNA reads TGCAGTGCAGTCGGCAGCCCGACTAACTATGGCTACACCTTC.

Only a few counts were recorded for this clonotype. This chain joins TRBV7-2 and TRBJ2-3; maybe TRBD2 (6 bases). Trimming cost V 2 bases and J 0 bases, with 12 bases left between them. The CDR3 consists of 16 residues. In germline, CDR1 is SGHTA, CDR2 FQGNSA. The CDR3 protein is CASSLIADLSTDTQYF. CDR3 in DNA: TGTGCCAGCAGCTTAATAGCGGACCTTAGCACAGATACGCAGTATTTT.

The chain carries TRBV2 and TRBJ2-7; D unresolved. The CDR3 length is 14 residues. The V and J ends lost 1 base and 5 bases respectively, with 12 bases between them. Germline V lookup: CDR1 SNHLY, CDR2 FYNNEI. The CDR3 protein is CASSEGSNKDEQYF. DNA of the CDR3: TGTGCCAGCAGTGAAGGGTCCAACAAAGACGAGCAGTACTTC. The full variable domain, rest sourced from reference TRBV2 and TRBJ2-7, is EPEVTQTPSHQVTQMGQEVILRCVPISNHLYFYWYRQILGQKVEFLVSFYNNEISEKSEIFDDQFSVERPDGSNFTLKIRSTKLEDSAMYFCASSEGSNKDEQYFGPGTRLTVT.

This chain links TRBV20-1 with TRBJ2-7; TRBD2 matches at 9 bases. The CDR3 covers 14 residues. V was pared by 0 bases and J by 5 bases, with 5 bases of the junction left unmatched. Germline loops: CDR1 DFQATT, CDR2 SNEGSKA (reference sequence). This chain's CDR3 is CSARDPSGTDEQYF. For the CDR3, the DNA is TGCAGTGCTAGAGATCCTAGCGGGACGGACGAGCAGTACTTC.

This clonotype appeared many times. The chain joins TRBV7-2 to TRBJ2-2; unclear D gene. Looked up from germline, CDR1 is SGHTA and CDR2 is FQGNSA. The CDR3 loop spans 14 amino acids. V was pared by 5 bases and J by 7 bases, with 14 bases between. For the CDR3, the DNA is TGTGCCAGCAGCCCCACTCTCCTGCACGGGGAGCTGTTTTTT. Protein sequence: CASSPTLLHGELFF.

This clonotype was seen repeatedly, ten times or more. The chain couples TRBV12-3 or TRBV12-4 to TRBJ2-2, with 12 nucleotides matching TRBD2. V shed 1 base and J 0 bases; nucleotides not matched to a gene: 6. This CDR3 contains 19 residues. The CDR3 DNA reads TGTGCCAGCAGTTTAGGACTAGCGGGAGAGGGGGCGAACACCGGGGAGCTGTTTTTT. Protein sequence: CASSLGLAGEGANTGELFF.

This clonotype was observed a few times. This rearrangement joins TRBV5-1 to TRBJ1-1; the D is unclear. The germline V gene encodes CDR1 SGHRS and CDR2 YFSETQ. The CDR3 length is 13 residues. V lost 4 bases, J lost 4 bases, and 11 bases lay in between. The CDR3 is CASSQTSGTEAFF. The DNA for the CDR3 is TGCGCCAGCAGCCAAACCTCAGGCACTGAAGCTTTCTTT.

There are a few counts of this clonotype. The CDR3 protein is CASSQDIGVRSPLHF. Here the CDR3 DNA reads TGTGCCAGCAGCCAAGATATAGGGGTCCGTTCACCCCTCCACTTT. The chain is built from TRBV3-1 and TRBJ1-6, with D perhaps matching TRBD1 (5 bases). V was trimmed by 0 bases and J by 9 bases, leaving 12 bases between them. CDR3 length equals 15 residues. In germline, CDR1 is LGHDT, CDR2 YNNKEL (reference sequence).

This chain connects TRBV5-1 to TRBJ2-5, with 9 bases aligning to TRBD2. CDR3 length equals 15 residues. Germline lookup yields CDR1 SGHRS and CDR2 YFSETQ. V gave up 4 bases and J gave up 5 bases; unmatched junction bases: 9. The CDR3 DNA follows: TGCGCCAGCAGCCAGGTAGCGGGAGAATCGGAGACCCAGTACTTC. It codes for CASSQVAGESETQYF.

This clonotype appeared a few times. CDR3 in DNA: TGCGCCAGCAGCCCCCTCTTACAGGGGAAGACTAATGAAAAACTGTTTTTT. Translated, it gives CASSPLLQGKTNEKLFF. V and J are TRBV5-1 and TRBJ1-4; 7 bases line up with TRBD1. V dropped 4 bases and J dropped 2; count of bases not matched to a gene: 11. The CDR3 runs to 17 residues. Germline V gene lookup returns CDR1 SGHRS and CDR2 YFSETQ.

This clonotype was picked up a small number of times. The chain links TRBV5-1 to TRBJ2-7, with TRBD2 matching 16 bases. The germline V gene encodes CDR1 SGHRS and CDR2 YFSETQ. After removal of 4 bases from V and 4 bases from J, the junction contained 8 bases not matched to a gene. This CDR3 region has 17 residues. CDR3 in DNA: TGCGCCAGCAGCACCGGGACTAGCGGGAGGGTAGGATACGAGCAGTACTTC. It codes for CASSTGTSGRVGYEQYF.

Remarks on this clonotype: At one of its ends the junction is not consistent with the germline gene, which may arise from a read error. This sequence joins TRBV7-6 and TRBJ1-6, with TRBD1 as a possible D gene (6 bases). In germline, CDR1 is SGHVS, CDR2 FNYEAQ. This CDR3 spans 17 amino acids. DNA for the CDR3: TGTGTCAGCAGCGTCTCTACAGGGTTTTCCTATAATTCACCCCTCCACTTT. Its translation: CVSSVSTGFSYNSPLHF.

This clonotype was seen at least ten times. V and J are TRBV29-1 and TRBJ1-4; D call uncertain. The V gene's germline CDR1 is SQVTM and CDR2 ANQGSEA. The length of the CDR3 is 13 residues. V was clipped by 5 bases and J by 0 bases, with 7 bases between them. CDR3 sequence reads: CSVRTSTNEKLFF. The CDR3 DNA sequence: TGCAGCGTTCGCACCTCAACTAATGAAAAACTGTTTTTT.

The chain links TRBV27 to TRBJ1-6; tentatively, D is TRBD1 (5 bases). The V gene's germline CDR1 is MNHEY and CDR2 SMNVEV (reference sequence). This CDR3 has 16 amino acids. The V gene lost 10 bases and the J gene lost 0 bases, with 16 bases spanning the gap. CDR3 in DNA: TGTGCCACCCGGCGGGACGGAAGCTCCTATAATTCACCCCTCCACTTT. This translates into CATRRDGSSYNSPLHF.

This clonotype was seen ten or more times. The chain uses TRBV7-2 and TRBJ2-1; 10 nucleotides line up with TRBD1. The CDR3 length is 14 residues. CDR1 and CDR2 from the germline V gene are SGHTA and FQGNSA. The V gene end was trimmed by 6 bases and the J gene end by 7 bases; junction bases not matched to a gene: 6. For the CDR3, the DNA is TGTGCCAGCAGACTTAGACAGGGGGCGAATGAGCAGTTCTTC. Its protein product is CASRLRQGANEQFF.

V is TRBV3-1 and J is TRBJ2-7, with 11 bases identical to TRBD2. With V trimmed by 1 base and J by 1 base, 3 bases remained unmatched. The germline V gene has CDR1 LGHDT and CDR2 YNNKEL (reference sequence). The CDR3 is 16 amino acids. CDR3 in DNA: TGTGCCAGCAGCCAAGGAACTAGCGGGAGTTCCTACGAGCAGTACTTC. This codes for CASSQGTSGSSYEQYF.

The CDR3 sequence is CASSSMDSYEQYF. Written as DNA, the CDR3 is TGTGCCAGCAGCTCGATGGACAGCTACGAGCAGTACTTC. The rearrangement uses TRBV5-6 and TRBJ2-7; D possibly corresponds to TRBD1 (6 bases). The germline CDR1 and CDR2 sequences are SGHDT and YYEEEE. The V end was cut by 3 bases, the J end by 3 bases, with 10 bases between. This CDR3 region has 13 residues.

This clonotype showed up many times. The chain employs TRBV9 and TRBJ1-3; 7 nucleotides line up with TRBD1. J gave up 11 bases and V 0 bases, and 5 bases lay outside the gene matches. There are 13 residues in the CDR3. CDR1 is SGDLS and CDR2 is YYNGEE in the germline V gene. In DNA form, the CDR3 reads TGTGCCAGCAGCGTAGTCGAAGGGGGCTCCATATATTTT. Translating gives CASSVVEGGSIYF.

This clonotype was observed many times. V is TRBV5-4 and J is TRBJ2-7; 7 bases are a match to TRBD1. The germline CDR1 and CDR2 sequences are SGHNT and YYREEE (reference sequence). The CDR3 contains 15 residues. Trimming took 4 bases from V and 7 from J; bases not matched to a gene: 14. This chain's CDR3 is CASSQGPETGWEQYF. CDR3 bases: TGTGCCAGCAGCCAAGGGCCCGAGACAGGGTGGGAGCAGTACTTC.

This clonotype was found a few times. The J gene is TRBJ2-5, the V gene TRBV5-4; perhaps TRBD1 as D (6 bases). Trimming stripped 0 bases from V and 4 bases from J, with 13 bases between. CDR3 size: 15 residues. Germline V gives CDR1 SGHNT, CDR2 YYREEE (reference sequence). CDR3 sequence (DNA): TGTGCCAGCAGCTTGGACAATACAGGGAGAGAGACCCAGTACTTC. It specifies CASSLDNTGRETQYF.

This chain links TRBV28 with TRBJ1-5; 8 bases fit TRBD1. This CDR3 has 14 amino acids. The germline V gene has CDR1 MDHEN and CDR2 SYDVKM. The junction had 6 bases not matched to a gene; V was cut back by 6 bases and J by 5 bases. CDR3 nucleotide sequence: TGTGCCAGCAGGCCAGGGGGCAATTATCAGCCCCAGCATTTT. It is translated as CASRPGGNYQPQHF.

With regard to this clonotype: The DNA is left out, because the CDR3 cannot be placed on it with certainty; the CDR3 is given as TCRdb lists it. The rearrangement joins TRBV11-2 to TRBJ2-7; the DNA was not compared with TRBD2, the D call given in the table. The V gene's germline CDR1 is SGHAT and CDR2 FQNNGV. The CDR3 numbers 12 amino acids, ends counted. This chain's CDR3 is CASSFGSGSRYF.

A few counts support this clonotype. The chain uses TRBV20-1 and TRBJ1-1; D is ambiguous. Germline CDR1 reads DFQATT; CDR2 reads SNEGSKA (reference sequence). V lost 1 base, J lost 1 base, and 16 bases lay in between. The CDR3 has 16 amino acids. The CDR3 DNA is TGCAGTGCTAGAGCGTTTACTGGACCGCCGAACACTGAAGCTTTCTTT. This translates into CSARAFTGPPNTEAFF.

This clonotype was recorded at least ten times. The chain carries TRBV7-9 and TRBJ1-3; D remains unclear. Germline CDR1 SEHNR, CDR2 FQNEAQ (reference sequence). Trimming took 4 bases from V and 3 from J, leaving 7 bases between them. This CDR3 spans 13 amino acids. The CDR3 reads CASSSPFGNTIYF. CDR3 in DNA: TGTGCCAGCAGCTCCCCTTTTGGAAACACCATATATTTT.

The V and J genes are TRBV5-1 and TRBJ1-6, with a possible D match to TRBD1 (5 bases). Trimming pared 5 bases from V and 7 bases from J, leaving 19 bases between. This CDR3 contains 16 residues. CDR1 is SGHRS and CDR2 is YFSETQ in the germline V gene. CDR3 sequence (DNA): TGCGCCAGCAGGGACCCCGGAAACAGGTCGAATTCACCCCTCCACTTT. This codes for CASRDPGNRSNSPLHF.

V usage is TRBV6-5 and J usage is TRBJ2-3, with 9 bases identical to TRBD2. The V segment lost 4 bases and the J segment 10 bases; nucleotides outside the gene matches: 12. The germline V gene encodes CDR1 MNHEY and CDR2 SVGAGI. The length of the CDR3 is 15 residues. CDR3 sequence: CASSFSGSAPDAQYF. The CDR3 DNA reads as TGTGCCAGCAGTTTTAGCGGGAGCGCCCCCGATGCGCAGTATTTT.